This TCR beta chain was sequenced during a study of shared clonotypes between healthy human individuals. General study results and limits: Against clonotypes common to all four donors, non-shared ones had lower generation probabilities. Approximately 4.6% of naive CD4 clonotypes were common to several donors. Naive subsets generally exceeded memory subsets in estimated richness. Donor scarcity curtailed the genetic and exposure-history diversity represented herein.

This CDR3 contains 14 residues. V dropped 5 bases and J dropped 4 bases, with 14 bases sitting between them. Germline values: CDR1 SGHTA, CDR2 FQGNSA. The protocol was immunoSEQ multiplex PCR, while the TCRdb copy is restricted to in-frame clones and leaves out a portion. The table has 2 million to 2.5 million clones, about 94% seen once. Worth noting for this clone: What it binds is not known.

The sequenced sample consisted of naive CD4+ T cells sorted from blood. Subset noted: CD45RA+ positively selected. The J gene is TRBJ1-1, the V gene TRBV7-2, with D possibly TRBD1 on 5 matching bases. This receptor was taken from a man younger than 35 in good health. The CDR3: CASSQIGEITEAFF. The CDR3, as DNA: TGTGCCAGCAGCCAGATAGGGGAGATCACTGAAGCTTTCTTT.